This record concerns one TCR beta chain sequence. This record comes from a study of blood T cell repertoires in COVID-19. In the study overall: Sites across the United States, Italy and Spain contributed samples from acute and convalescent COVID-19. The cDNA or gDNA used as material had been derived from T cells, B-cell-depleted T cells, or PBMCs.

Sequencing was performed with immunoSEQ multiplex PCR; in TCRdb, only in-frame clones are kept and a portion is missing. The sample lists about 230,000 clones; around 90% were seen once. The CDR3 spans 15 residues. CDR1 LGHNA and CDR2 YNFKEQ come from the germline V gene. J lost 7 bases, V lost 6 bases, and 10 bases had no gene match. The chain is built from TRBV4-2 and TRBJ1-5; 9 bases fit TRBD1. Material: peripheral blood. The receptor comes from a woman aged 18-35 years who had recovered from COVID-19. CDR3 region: CASSPTGGKGQPQHF. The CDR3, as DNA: TGTGCCAGCAGTCCGACAGGGGGTAAAGGCCAGCCCCAGCATTTT.